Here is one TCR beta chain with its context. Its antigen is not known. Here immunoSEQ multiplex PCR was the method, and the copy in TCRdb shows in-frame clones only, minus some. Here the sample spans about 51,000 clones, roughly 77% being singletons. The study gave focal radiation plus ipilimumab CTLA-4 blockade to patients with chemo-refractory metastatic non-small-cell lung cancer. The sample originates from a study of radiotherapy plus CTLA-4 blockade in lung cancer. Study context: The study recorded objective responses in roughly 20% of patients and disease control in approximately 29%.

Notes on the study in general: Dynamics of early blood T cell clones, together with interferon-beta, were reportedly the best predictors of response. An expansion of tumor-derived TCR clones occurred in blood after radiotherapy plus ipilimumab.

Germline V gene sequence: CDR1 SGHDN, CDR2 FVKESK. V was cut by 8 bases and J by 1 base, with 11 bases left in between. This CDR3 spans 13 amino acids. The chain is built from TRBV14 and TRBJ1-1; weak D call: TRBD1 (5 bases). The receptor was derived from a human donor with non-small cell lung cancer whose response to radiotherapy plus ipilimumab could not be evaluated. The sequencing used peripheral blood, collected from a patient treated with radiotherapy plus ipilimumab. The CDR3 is CASRGYRNTEAFF. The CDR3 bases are TGTGCCAGCCGGGGGTACCGGAACACTGAAGCTTTCTTT.